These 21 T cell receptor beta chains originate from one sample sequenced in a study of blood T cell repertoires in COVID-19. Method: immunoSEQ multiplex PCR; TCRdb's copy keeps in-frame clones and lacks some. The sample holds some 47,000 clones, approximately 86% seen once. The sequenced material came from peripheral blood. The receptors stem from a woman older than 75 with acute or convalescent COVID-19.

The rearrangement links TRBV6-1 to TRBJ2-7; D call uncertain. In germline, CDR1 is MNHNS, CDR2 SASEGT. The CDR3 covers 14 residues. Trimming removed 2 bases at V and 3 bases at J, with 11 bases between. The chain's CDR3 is CASSERSPDYEQYF. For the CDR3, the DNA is TGTGCCAGCAGTGAACGTAGCCCAGACTACGAGCAGTACTTC.

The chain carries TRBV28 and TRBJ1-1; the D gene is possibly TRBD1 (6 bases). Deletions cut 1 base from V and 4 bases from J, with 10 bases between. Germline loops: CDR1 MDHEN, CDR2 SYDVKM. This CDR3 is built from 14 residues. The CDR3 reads CASSLYRDGTEAFF. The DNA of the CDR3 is TGTGCCAGCAGTTTATACAGGGATGGCACTGAAGCTTTCTTT.

CDR3 protein: CASSIGGTVNNQPQHF. The CDR3 DNA sequence: TGTGCCAGTAGTATAGGAGGGACAGTGAACAATCAGCCCCAGCATTTT. The gene calls are TRBV19 and TRBJ1-5; 7 nucleotides match TRBD1. This CDR3 comprises 16 residues. V lost 1 base to trimming and J lost 3 bases; unmatched junction nucleotides: 6. CDR1 LNHDA and CDR2 SQIVND come from the germline V gene (reference sequence).

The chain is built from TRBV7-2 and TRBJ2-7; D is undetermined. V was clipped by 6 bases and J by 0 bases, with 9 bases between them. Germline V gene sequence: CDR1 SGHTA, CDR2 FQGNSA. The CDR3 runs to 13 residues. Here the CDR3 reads CASRQFSSYEQYF. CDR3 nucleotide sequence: TGTGCCAGCAGGCAATTTAGCTCCTACGAGCAGTACTTC. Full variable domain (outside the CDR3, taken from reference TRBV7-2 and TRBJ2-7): GAGVSQSPSNKVTEKGKDVELRCDPISGHTALYWYRQSLGQGLEFLIYFQGNSAPDKSGLPSDRFSAERTGGSVSTLTIQRTQQEDSAVYLCASRQFSSYEQYFGPGTRLTVT.

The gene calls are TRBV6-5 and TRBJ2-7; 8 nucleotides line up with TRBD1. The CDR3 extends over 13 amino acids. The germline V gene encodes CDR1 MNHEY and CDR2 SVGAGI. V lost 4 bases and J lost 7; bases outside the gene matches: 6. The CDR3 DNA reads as TGTGCCAGCAGTTTCCAGGGGGCAGGGGAGCAGTACTTC. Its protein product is CASSFQGAGEQYF.

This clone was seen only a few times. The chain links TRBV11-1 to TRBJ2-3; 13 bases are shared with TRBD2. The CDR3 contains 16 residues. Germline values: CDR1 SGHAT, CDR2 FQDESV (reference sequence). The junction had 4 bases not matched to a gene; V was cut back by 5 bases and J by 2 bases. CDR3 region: CASSRTSGGFTDTQYF. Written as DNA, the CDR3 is TGTGCCAGCAGCCGGACTAGCGGGGGATTCACAGATACGCAGTATTTT.

The CDR3 spells CASSTTGQGRIYGYTF. CDR3 nucleotide sequence: TGTGCCAGCAGCACCACAGGACAGGGGAGAATCTATGGCTACACCTTC. V usage is TRBV5-6 and J usage is TRBJ1-2; 9 bases match TRBD1. Losses at the gene ends were 4 bases for V and 4 bases for J; bases not matched to a gene: 11. The CDR3 has 16 amino acids. The germline gives CDR1 SGHDT, CDR2 YYEEEE.

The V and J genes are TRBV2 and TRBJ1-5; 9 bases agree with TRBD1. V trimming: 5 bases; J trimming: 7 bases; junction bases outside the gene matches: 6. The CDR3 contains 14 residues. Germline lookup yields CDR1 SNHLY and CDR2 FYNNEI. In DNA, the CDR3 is TGTGCCAGCAGTAGCGGGACAGGGAAACAGCCCCAGCATTTT. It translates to CASSSGTGKQPQHF. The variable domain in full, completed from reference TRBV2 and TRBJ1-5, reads EPEVTQTPSHQVTQMGQEVILRCVPISNHLYFYWYRQILGQKVEFLVSFYNNEISEKSEIFDDQFSVERPDGSNFTLKIRSTKLEDSAMYFCASSSGTGKQPQHFGDGTRLSIL.

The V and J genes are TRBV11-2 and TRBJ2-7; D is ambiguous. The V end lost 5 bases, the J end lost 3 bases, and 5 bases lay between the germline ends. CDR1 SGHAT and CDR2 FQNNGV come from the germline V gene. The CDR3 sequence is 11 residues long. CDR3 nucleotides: TGTGCCAGCAGCCCGCGCTACGAGCAGTACTTC. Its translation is CASSPRYEQYF. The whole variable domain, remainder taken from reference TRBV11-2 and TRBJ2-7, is EAGVAQSPRYKIIEKRQSVAFWCNPISGHATLYWYQQILGQGPKLLIQFQNNGVVDDSQLPKDRFSAERLKGVDSTLKIQPAKLEDSAVYLCASSPRYEQYFGPGTRLTVT.

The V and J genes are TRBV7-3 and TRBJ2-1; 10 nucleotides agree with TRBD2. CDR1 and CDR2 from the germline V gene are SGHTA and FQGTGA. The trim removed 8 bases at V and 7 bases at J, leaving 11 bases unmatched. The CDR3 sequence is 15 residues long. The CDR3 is CASGPGLAGDNEQFF. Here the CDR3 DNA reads TGTGCCAGCGGACCGGGGCTAGCGGGGGATAATGAGCAGTTCTTC.

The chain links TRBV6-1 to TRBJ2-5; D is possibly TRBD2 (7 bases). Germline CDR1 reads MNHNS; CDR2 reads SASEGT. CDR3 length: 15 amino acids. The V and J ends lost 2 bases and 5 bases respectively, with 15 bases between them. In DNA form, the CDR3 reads TGTGCCAGCAGTGAACAGGCGGGGGCGAGGGAGACCCAGTACTTC. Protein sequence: CASSEQAGARETQYF.

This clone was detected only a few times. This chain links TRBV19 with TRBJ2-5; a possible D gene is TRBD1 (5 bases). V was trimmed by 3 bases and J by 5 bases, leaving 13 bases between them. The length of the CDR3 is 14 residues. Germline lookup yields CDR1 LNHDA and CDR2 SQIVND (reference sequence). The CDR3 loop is CASSIQGMDETQYF. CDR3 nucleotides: TGTGCCAGTAGTATTCAGGGAATGGACGAGACCCAGTACTTC.

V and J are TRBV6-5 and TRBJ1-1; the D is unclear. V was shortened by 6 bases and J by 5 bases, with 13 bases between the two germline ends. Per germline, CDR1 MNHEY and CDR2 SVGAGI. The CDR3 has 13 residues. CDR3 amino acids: CASRREGPTEAFF. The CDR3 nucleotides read TGTGCCAGCAGGAGAGAGGGTCCGACTGAAGCTTTCTTT.

CDR3 residues: CASSLDGGGGLMAQYF. The CDR3 nucleotides read TGCGCCAGCAGCTTGGATGGCGGGGGGGGACTGATGGCCCAGTACTTC. The chain employs TRBV5-1 and TRBJ2-5; TRBD2 matches at 9 bases. This CDR3 is 16 amino acids long. Germline V gives CDR1 SGHRS, CDR2 YFSETQ. With V trimmed by 0 bases and J by 9 bases, 12 bases remained unmatched.

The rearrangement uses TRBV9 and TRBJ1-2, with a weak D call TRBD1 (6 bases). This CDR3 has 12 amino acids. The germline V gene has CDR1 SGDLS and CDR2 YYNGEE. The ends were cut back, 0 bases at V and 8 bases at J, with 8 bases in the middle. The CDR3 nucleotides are TGTGCCAGCAGCGTAGACAGGGAAGGCTACACCTTC. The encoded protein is CASSVDREGYTF.

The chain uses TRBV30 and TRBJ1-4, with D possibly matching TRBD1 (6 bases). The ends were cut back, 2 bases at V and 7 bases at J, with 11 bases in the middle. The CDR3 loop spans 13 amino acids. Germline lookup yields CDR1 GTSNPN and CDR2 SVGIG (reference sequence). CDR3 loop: CAWSRSGVEKLFF. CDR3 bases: TGTGCCTGGAGTAGGTCAGGGGTTGAAAAACTGTTTTTT.

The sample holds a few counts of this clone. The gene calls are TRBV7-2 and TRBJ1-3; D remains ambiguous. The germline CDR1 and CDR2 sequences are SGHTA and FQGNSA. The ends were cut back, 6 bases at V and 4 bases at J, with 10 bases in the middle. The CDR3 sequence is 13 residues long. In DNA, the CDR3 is TGTGCCAGCAGTCGACAAGCCGGAAACACCATATATTTT. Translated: CASSRQAGNTIYF.

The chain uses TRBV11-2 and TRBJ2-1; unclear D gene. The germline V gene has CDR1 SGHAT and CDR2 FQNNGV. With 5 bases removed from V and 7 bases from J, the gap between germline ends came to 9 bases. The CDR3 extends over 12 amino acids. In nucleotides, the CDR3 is TGTGCCAGCAGCCTCCACGGGAATGAGCAGTTCTTC. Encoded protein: CASSLHGNEQFF.

The CDR3 protein is CASSLTGGDEKLFF. CDR3 nucleotides: TGTGCCAGCAGCCTGACAGGGGGAGACGAAAAACTGTTTTTT. The chain has TRBV11-2 and TRBJ1-4; 9 bases align to TRBD1. The CDR3 loop spans 14 amino acids. Germline-derived CDR1 and CDR2 are SGHAT and FQNNGV. Losses at the gene ends were 5 bases for V and 8 bases for J; bases not matched to a gene: 6.

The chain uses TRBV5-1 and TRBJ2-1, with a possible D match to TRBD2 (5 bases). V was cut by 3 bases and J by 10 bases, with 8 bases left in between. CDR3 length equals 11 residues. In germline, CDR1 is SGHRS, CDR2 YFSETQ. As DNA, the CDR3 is TGCGCCAGCAGCTCTCCGGGAGAGCAGTTCTTC. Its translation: CASSSPGEQFF. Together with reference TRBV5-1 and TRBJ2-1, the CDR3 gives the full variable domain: KAGVTQTPRYLIKTRGQQVTLSCSPISGHRSVSWYQQTPGQGLQFLFEYFSETQRNKGNFPGRFSGRQFSNSRSEMNVSTLELGDSALYLCASSSPGEQFFGPGTRLTVL.

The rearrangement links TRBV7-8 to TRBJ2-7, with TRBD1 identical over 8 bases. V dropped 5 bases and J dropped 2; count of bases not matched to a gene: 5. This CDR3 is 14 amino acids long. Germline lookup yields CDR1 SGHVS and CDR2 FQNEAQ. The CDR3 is CASSPRTGPYEQYF. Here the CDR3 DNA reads TGTGCCAGCAGCCCCCGGACAGGGCCCTACGAGCAGTACTTC.